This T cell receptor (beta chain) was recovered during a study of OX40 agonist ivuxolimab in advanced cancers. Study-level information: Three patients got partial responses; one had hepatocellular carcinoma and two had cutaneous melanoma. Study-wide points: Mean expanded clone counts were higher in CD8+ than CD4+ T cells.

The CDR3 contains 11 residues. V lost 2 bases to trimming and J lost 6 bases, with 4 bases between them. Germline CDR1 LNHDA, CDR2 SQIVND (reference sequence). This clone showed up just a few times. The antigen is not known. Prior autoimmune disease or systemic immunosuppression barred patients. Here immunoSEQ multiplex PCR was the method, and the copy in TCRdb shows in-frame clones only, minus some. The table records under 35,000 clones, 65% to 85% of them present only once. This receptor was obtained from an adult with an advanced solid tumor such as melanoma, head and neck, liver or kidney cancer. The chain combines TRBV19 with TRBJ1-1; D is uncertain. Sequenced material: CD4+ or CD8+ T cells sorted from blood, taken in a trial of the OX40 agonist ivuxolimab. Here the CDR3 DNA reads TGTGCCAGTAGTATAAACGCTGAAGCTTTCTTT. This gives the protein CASSINAEAFF.